The sequence of this T cell receptor beta chain was determined in a study of T cell changes during pregnancy in multiple sclerosis. There are 14 residues in the CDR3. V shed 4 bases, J shed 4 bases, and the junction held 5 bases outside the gene matches. CDR1 is SGDLS, CDR2 YYNGEE, per germline. This table comes from immunoSEQ multiplex PCR, and its TCRdb copy is limited to in-frame clones, with some not included. The top ten clones hold under 0.85% of a sample with about 97,000 clones, around nine tenths of them seen once. The chain couples TRBV9 to TRBJ1-5, with 7 bases that match TRBD1. The specimen was peripheral blood, collected in the second trimester of pregnancy. This clonotype was obtained from a female donor in good health, enrolled as a control in a pregnancy study. The CDR3 nucleotides read TGTGCCAGCAGCCGGACAGGCCTGAATCAGCCCCAGCATTTT. Amino acid sequence: CASSRTGLNQPQHF.